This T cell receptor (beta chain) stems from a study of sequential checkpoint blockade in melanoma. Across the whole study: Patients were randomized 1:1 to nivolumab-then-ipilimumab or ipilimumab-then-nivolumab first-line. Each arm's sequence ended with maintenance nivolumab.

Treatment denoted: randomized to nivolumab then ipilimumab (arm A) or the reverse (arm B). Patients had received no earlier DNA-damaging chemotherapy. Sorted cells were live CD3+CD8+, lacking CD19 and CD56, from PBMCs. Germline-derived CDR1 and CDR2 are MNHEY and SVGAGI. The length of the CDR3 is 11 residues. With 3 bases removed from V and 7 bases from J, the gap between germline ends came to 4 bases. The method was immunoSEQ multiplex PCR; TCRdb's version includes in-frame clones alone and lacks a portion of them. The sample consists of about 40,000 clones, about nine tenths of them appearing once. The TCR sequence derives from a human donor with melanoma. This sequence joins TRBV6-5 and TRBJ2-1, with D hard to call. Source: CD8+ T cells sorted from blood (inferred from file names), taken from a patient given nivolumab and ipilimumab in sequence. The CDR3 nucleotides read TGTGCCAGCAGTTATGCGAATGAGCAGTTCTTC. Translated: CASSYANEQFF.